These T cell receptor beta chains were read from a single sample in a study of cytomegalovirus exposure and HLA in healthy donors. The protocol was immunoSEQ multiplex PCR, while the TCRdb copy is restricted to in-frame clones and leaves out a portion. The listing records fewer than 45,000 clones. Sequenced: PBMCs. The receptor set was obtained from a woman in her 30s in good health and CMV-seronegative. The CDR3 runs from the conserved cysteine through the conserved F or W. The D gene is left open where the match is weak.

D,V,J,DNA,CDR3
-,TRBV4-1,TRBJ2-7,TGCGCCAGCAGCCAAGTTTATATTGTTCCGTCCTACGAGCAGTACTTC,CASSQVYIVPSYEQYF
-,TRBV6-1,TRBJ2-1,TGTGCCAGCAGTGCTATCAATGAGCAGTTCTTC,CASSAINEQFF
TRBD2,TRBV28,TRBJ2-5,TGTGCCAGCAGACCCGGGACTAGGGCGGAGACCCAGTACTTC,CASRPGTRAETQYF
TRBD2,TRBV2,TRBJ2-1,TGTGCCAGCTGGAGAAGGGCGGGAGACAATGAGCAGTTCTTC,CASWRRAGDNEQFF
-,TRBV19,TRBJ1-5,TGTGCCAGTAGTCCAGGCCCAAATCAGCCCCAGCATTTT,CASSPGPNQPQHF
-,TRBV5-1,TRBJ2-5,TGCGCCAGCAGTGCTGGGAGTACAGAGACCCAGTACTTC,CASSAGSTETQYF
-,TRBV6-5,TRBJ2-6,TGTGCCAGCAGTTACGGAGGCTCTGGGGCCAACGTCCTGACTTTC,CASSYGGSGANVLTF
-,TRBV6-1,TRBJ1-1,TGTGCCAGCAGATACAGGGCTGGAGACACTGAAGCTTTCTTT,CASRYRAGDTEAFF
-,TRBV6-5,TRBJ1-2,TGTGCCATCGGAGATGGCTACGGGGATTATGGCTACACCTTC,CAIGDGYGDYGYTF
TRBD1,TRBV18,TRBJ2-7,TGTGCCAGCTCACCGCTACCTCCGGGACAGGGACCTCTGAGCGCCTACGAGCAGTACTTC,CASSPLPPGQGPLSAYEQYF
TRBD1,TRBV5-4,TRBJ1-1,TGTGCCAGCAGCAAGACAGGACAGGGTAACACTGAAGCTTTCTTT,CASSKTGQGNTEAFF
-,TRBV6-5,TRBJ2-1,TGTGCCAGCAGTCAACGGGACTCGGGGATCGGTGAGCAGTTCTTC,CASSQRDSGIGEQFF
TRBD1,TRBV11-3,TRBJ1-5,TGTGCCAGCATCCCACAGGGGGATTTAAGAAATCAGCCCCAGCATTTT,CASIPQGDLRNQPQHF
-,TRBV6-1,TRBJ2-7,TGTGCCAGCAGTGAAGAAGGGGAAGGTTACGAGCAGTACTTC,CASSEEGEGYEQYF
TRBD2,TRBV30,TRBJ2-7,TGTGCCTGGAGGAGGGGTGGAGCGGGAAGCTACGAGCAGTACTTC,CAWRRGGAGSYEQYF
-,TRBV25-1,TRBJ2-7,TGTGCCAGCCGCTCCCTGGGGGGGCGGGCGCAGTACTTC,CASRSLGGRAQYF
-,TRBV15,TRBJ1-1,TGTGCCACCAGCATCAAAGGCGGGAACACTGAAGCTTTCTTT,CATSIKGGNTEAFF
-,TRBV5-4,TRBJ2-7,TGTGCCAGCAGCATACAGGCACGCGAGCAGTACTTC,CASSIQAREQYF
-,TRBV5-6,TRBJ1-1,TGTGCCAGCAGCTTGAGATCCGCGGTTGAAGCTTTCTTT,CASSLRSAVEAFF
-,TRBV5-6,TRBJ2-3,TGTGCCAGCAGCTTGGGAAGCCCGCAGTATTTT,CASSLGSPQYF
TRBD1,TRBV30,TRBJ1-1,TGTGCCTGGAGGACCGTCAGGACAGGGCGATTAGAAGCTTTCTTT,CAWRTVRTGRLEAFF
-,TRBV6-5,TRBJ2-7,TGTGCCAGCAGCGACGATTTGAGGATCGAGCAGTACTTC,CASSDDLRIEQYF
TRBD1,TRBV27,TRBJ1-1,TGTGCCAGCAGTCTGACAGGGGTTGACACTGAAGCTTTCTTT,CASSLTGVDTEAFF
-,TRBV7-8,TRBJ2-2,TGTGCCAGCAGCTTAGCGTCAACAGGGAGCACCGGGGAGCTGTTTTTT,CASSLASTGSTGELFF
TRBD1,TRBV7-7,TRBJ2-5,TGTGCCAGCAGCTTAGTAGGACAGGGTACCGAGACCCAGTACTTC,CASSLVGQGTETQYF
TRBD2,TRBV4-1,TRBJ2-5,TGCGCCAGCAGCCATGACCTAGCGGGAGGGGGGACCCAGTACTTC,CASSHDLAGGGTQYF
TRBD1,TRBV7-6,TRBJ1-2,TGTGCCAGCAGCTTAGTAGTGGGGACAGCAAACTATGGCTACACCTTC,CASSLVVGTANYGYTF
TRBD2,TRBV18,TRBJ2-2,TGTGCCAGCTCACCTCCGGGTAGCGGGAGGCCTGGGGAGCTGTTTTTT,CASSPPGSGRPGELFF
TRBD2,TRBV4-2,TRBJ2-7,TGTGCCAGCAGCCAAGAACTACTAGCGGGTCGCGCGGCCTACGAGCAGTACTTC,CASSQELLAGRAAYEQYF
-,TRBV30,TRBJ2-5,TGTGCCTGGGTGAGATCGGAGACCCAGTACTTC,CAWVRSETQYF
-,TRBV7-6,TRBJ2-7,TGTGCCAGCAGCTTAGAGGAGGGTGCCTACGAGCAGTACTTC,CASSLEEGAYEQYF
-,TRBV7-2,TRBJ2-7,TGTGCCAGCAGCTTAGACGGAGGAGGTTCCTACGAGCAGTACTTC,CASSLDGGGSYEQYF
TRBD1,TRBV7-9,TRBJ1-2,TGTGCCAGCAGCTTAGCCCCGGACAGGGAAATATATGGCTACACCTTC,CASSLAPDREIYGYTF
TRBD2,TRBV19,TRBJ2-7,TGTGCCAGTAGTTATGGGGACTACTCCTACGAGCAGTACTTC,CASSYGDYSYEQYF
-,TRBV27,TRBJ1-5,TGTGCCAGCAGTAATAGGGGAGGCACGCCGGCAGGGCCCCAGCATTTT,CASSNRGGTPAGPQHF
-,TRBV5-6,TRBJ1-4,TGTGCCAGCAGCACGCGACATCAGGGGTTCCCCGAAAAACTGTTTTTT,CASSTRHQGFPEKLFF
-,TRBV5-4,TRBJ2-7,TGTGCCAGCAGCCGGCCCCAGGACGAGCAGTACTTC,CASSRPQDEQYF
-,TRBV11-3,TRBJ2-1,TGTGCCAGCAGCTTTAAGAGATACAATGAGCAGTTCTTC,CASSFKRYNEQFF
TRBD1,TRBV15,TRBJ2-3,TGTGCCACCAGCAGATCTCGGCACAGGGGGCGGGCAGATACGCAGTATTTT,CATSRSRHRGRADTQYF
TRBD1,TRBV5-1,TRBJ2-2,TGCGCCAGCACAAACAGGGGCACCGGGGAGCTGTTTTTT,CASTNRGTGELFF
-,TRBV5-1,TRBJ2-7,TGCGCCAGCAGCTTGCGCGCCCCGTCAGGGGTAGTTGGGTACGAGCAGTACTTC,CASSLRAPSGVVGYEQYF
-,TRBV5-4,TRBJ2-7,TGTGCCAGCAGCCCTGACAGCTGGTCCTACGAGCAGTACTTC,CASSPDSWSYEQYF
TRBD1,TRBV18,TRBJ2-7,TGTGCCAGCTCACAATCCGGGACAGGGTACGAGCAGTACTTC,CASSQSGTGYEQYF
-,TRBV6-1,TRBJ1-4,TGTGCCAGCAGTGAAAATTGGCAGGGTAATGAAAAACTGTTTTTT,CASSENWQGNEKLFF
TRBD1,TRBV19,TRBJ2-1,TGTGCCAGTAGTAAGAGGACAGGGTACAATGAGCAGTTCTTC,CASSKRTGYNEQFF
TRBD2,TRBV4-2,TRBJ2-3,TGTGCCAGCAGCCAAGAGCTAGCGGGAGAAATAGATACGCAGTATTTT,CASSQELAGEIDTQYF
TRBD1,TRBV6-1,TRBJ1-5,TGTGCCAGCAGTGATCGGGACAGACACAATCAGCCCCAGCATTTT,CASSDRDRHNQPQHF
TRBD1,TRBV18,TRBJ1-6,TGTGCCAGCTCACCCCGCCAGGGGGGTTCACCCCTCCACTTT,CASSPRQGGSPLHF
-,TRBV18,TRBJ1-1,TGTGCCAGCTCACCAACAGGACGAATGAACACTGAAGCTTTCTTT,CASSPTGRMNTEAFF
TRBD2,TRBV6-5,TRBJ2-3,TGTGCCAGCACCCATCGCGGGAGGGCGGGAGATACGCAGTATTTT,CASTHRGRAGDTQYF
-,TRBV27,TRBJ1-4,TGTGCCAGCATGGATAACTCACTCGGAGCGACTAATGAAAAACTGTTTTTT,CASMDNSLGATNEKLFF